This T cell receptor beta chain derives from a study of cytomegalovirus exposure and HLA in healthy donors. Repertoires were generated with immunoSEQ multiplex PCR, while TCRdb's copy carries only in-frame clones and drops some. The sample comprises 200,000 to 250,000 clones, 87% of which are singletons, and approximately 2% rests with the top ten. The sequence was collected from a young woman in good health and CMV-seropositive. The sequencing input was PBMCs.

CDR3 sequence: CASSLVQGSDTQYF. CDR3 in DNA: TGTGCCAGCAGTTTAGTTCAGGGGTCAGATACGCAGTATTTT. The J gene is TRBJ2-3, the V gene TRBV28; tentative D call: TRBD1 (6 bases). The CDR3 totals 14 residues. CDR1 MDHEN and CDR2 SYDVKM come from the germline V gene. The V end was cut by 2 bases, the J end by 4 bases, with 10 bases between.